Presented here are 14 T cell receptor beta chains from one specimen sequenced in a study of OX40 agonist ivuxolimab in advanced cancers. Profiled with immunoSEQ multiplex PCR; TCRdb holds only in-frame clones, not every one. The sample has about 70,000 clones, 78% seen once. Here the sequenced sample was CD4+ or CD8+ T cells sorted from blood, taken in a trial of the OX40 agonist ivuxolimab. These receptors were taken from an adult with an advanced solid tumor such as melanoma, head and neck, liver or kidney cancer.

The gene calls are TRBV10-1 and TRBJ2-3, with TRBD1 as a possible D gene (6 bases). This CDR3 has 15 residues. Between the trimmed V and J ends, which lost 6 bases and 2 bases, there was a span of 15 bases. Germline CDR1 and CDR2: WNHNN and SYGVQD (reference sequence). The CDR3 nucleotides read TGCGCCAGCAGCGGGGACAATCCTTTCACAGATACGCAGTATTTT. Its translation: CASSGDNPFTDTQYF.

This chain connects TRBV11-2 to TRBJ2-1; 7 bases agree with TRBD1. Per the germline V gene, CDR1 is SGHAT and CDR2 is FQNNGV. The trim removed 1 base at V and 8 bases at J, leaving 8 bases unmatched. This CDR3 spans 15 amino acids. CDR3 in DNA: TGTGCCAGCAGCTTAGGGGACAGAATAGCTGATGAGCAGTTCTTC. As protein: CASSLGDRIADEQFF.

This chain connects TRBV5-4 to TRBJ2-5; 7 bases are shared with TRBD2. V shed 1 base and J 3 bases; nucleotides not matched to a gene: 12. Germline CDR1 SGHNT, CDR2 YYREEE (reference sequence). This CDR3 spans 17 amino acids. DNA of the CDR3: TGTGCCAGCAGCTTGTTAGGGTGGTTTGGGAGGGAAGAGACCCAGTACTTC. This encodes CASSLLGWFGREETQYF.

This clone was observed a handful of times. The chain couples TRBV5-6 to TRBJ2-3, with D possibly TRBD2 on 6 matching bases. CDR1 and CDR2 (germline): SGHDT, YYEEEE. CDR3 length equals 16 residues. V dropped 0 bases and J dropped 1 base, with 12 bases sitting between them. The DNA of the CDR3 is TGTGCCAGCAGCTTGGCCGTGGGCGGGGGCACAGATACGCAGTATTTT. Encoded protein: CASSLAVGGGTDTQYF.

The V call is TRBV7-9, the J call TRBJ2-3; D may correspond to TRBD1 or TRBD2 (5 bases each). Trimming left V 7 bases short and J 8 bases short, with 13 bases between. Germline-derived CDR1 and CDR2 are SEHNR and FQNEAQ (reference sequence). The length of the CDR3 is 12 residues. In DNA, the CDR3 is TGTGCCAGCAATCCCCCGGGGACTACGCAGTATTTT. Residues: CASNPPGTTQYF.

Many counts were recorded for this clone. The CDR3 here is CASNPGRGSNTEAFF. DNA of the CDR3: TGTGCCAGCAACCCTGGAAGGGGGTCGAACACTGAAGCTTTCTTT. The V call is TRBV2, the J call TRBJ1-1; D may be TRBD1 (6 bases). The CDR3 contains 15 residues. In germline, CDR1 is SNHLY, CDR2 FYNNEI. Trimming removed 7 bases at V and 1 base at J, with 16 bases between.

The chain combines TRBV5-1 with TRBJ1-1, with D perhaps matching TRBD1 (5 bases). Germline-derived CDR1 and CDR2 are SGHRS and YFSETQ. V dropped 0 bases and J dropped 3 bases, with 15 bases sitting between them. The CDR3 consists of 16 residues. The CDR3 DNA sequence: TGCGCCAGCAGCTTGGCCCTCAGGGTTTCGGACACTGAAGCTTTCTTT. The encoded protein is CASSLALRVSDTEAFF.

The CDR3 DNA reads TGTGCCAGCAGCCAAGATCTACAGGGAGGTGAGCAGTTCTTC. Translating gives CASSQDLQGGEQFF. The V call is TRBV14, the J call TRBJ2-1; either TRBD1 or TRBD2 may supply D (6 bases each). This CDR3 contains 14 residues. V was pared by 0 bases and J by 9 bases, with 12 bases between. Looked up from germline, CDR1 is SGHDN and CDR2 is FVKESK.

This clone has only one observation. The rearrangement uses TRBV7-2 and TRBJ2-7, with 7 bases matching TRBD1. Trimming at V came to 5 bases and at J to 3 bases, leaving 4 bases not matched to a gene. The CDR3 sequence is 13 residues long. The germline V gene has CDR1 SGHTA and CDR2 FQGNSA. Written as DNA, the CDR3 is TGTGCCAGCAGCCCCGGGACAGTCTACGAGCAGTACTTC. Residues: CASSPGTVYEQYF. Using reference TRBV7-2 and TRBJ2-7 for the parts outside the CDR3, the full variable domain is GAGVSQSPSNKVTEKGKDVELRCDPISGHTALYWYRQSLGQGLEFLIYFQGNSAPDKSGLPSDRFSAERTGGSVSTLTIQRTQQEDSAVYLCASSPGTVYEQYFGPGTRLTVT.

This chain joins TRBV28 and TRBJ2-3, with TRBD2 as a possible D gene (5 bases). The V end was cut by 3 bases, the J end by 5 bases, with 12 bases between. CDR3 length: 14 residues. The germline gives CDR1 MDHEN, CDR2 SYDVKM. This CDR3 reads CASSFSGKRDTQYF. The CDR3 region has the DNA TGTGCCAGCAGTTTTTCCGGGAAGAGAGATACGCAGTATTTT.

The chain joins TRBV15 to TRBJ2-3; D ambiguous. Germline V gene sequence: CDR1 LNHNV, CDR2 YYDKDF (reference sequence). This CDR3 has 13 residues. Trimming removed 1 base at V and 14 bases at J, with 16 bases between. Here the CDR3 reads CATSRGAARSAYF. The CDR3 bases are TGTGCCACCAGCAGAGGTGCGGCGCGTTCAGCGTATTTT.

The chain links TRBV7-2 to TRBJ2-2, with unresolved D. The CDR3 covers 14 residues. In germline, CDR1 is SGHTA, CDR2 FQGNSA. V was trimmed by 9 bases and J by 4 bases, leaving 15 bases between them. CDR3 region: CASRRPGGTGELFF. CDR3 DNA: TGTGCCAGTCGGAGACCGGGTGGCACCGGGGAGCTGTTTTTT.

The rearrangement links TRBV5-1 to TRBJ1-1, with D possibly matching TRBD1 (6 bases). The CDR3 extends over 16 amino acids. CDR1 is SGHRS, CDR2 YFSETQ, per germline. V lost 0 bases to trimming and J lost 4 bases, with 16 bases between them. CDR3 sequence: CASSLATGGAFTEAFF. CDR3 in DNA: TGCGCCAGCAGCTTGGCCACCGGGGGCGCTTTCACTGAAGCTTTCTTT.

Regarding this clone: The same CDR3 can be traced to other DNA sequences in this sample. CDR3 DNA sequence: TGCGCCAGCAGCCAAGTATCCAACACTGAAGCTTTCTTT. It translates to CASSQVSNTEAFF. V gene TRBV4-3 combines with J gene TRBJ1-1, with D unclear. CDR1 is LGHNA and CDR2 is YSLEER in the germline V gene. CDR3 length equals 13 residues. Between the trimmed V and J ends, which lost 1 base and 2 bases, there was a span of 5 bases.